The next 24 T cell receptor beta chains were all read from a single sample in a study of CD8 T cells in Susac syndrome. After extraction with the RNeasy kit, about 0.45 to 1 ug of the RNA was reverse transcribed using random hexamers. TCRdb redid the calling of the immunoSEQ multiplex PCR reads with MiXCR, one entry per CDR3 protein. The sample includes roughly 120,000 distinct CDR3 sequences, over 90% of them seen just once. The sequenced sample was CD8+ T cells from PBMCs. These receptors were collected from a human donor with multiple sclerosis.

This rearrangement joins TRBV29-1 to TRBJ2-3; D ambiguous. Germline values: CDR1 SQVTM, CDR2 ANQGSEA. V was trimmed by 2 bases and J by 4 bases, leaving 7 bases between them. This CDR3 is 12 amino acids long. This CDR3 is CSVEPSPDTQYF. CDR3 DNA: TGCAGCGTTGAACCGAGCCCAGATACGCAGTATTTT.

The chain couples TRBV15 to TRBJ2-2, with D unresolved. CDR1 and CDR2 (germline): LNHNV, YYDKDF (reference sequence). This CDR3 is 14 amino acids long. Deletions cut 10 bases from V and 6 bases from J, with 18 bases between. CDR3 coding DNA: TGTGCCATTGAAGGATCTACACTCTCCGGGGAGCTGTTTTTT. Its protein product is CAIEGSTLSGELFF.

J is TRBJ2-2 and V is TRBV4-1; 11 bases align to TRBD2. CDR1 MGHRA and CDR2 YSYEKL come from the germline V gene. J gave up 8 bases and V 4 bases, and 9 bases lay outside the gene matches. This CDR3 has 16 amino acids. CDR3 DNA sequence: TGCGCCAGCAGCCTATATAGCGGGGGGGCGTTTGGGGAGCTGTTTTTT. Its protein product is CASSLYSGGAFGELFF.

The chain links TRBV19 to TRBJ1-1; maybe TRBD1 (5 bases). The V gene's germline CDR1 is LNHDA and CDR2 SQIVND (reference sequence). V was clipped by 4 bases and J by 0 bases, with 24 bases between them. This CDR3 spans 19 amino acids. CDR3 bases: TGTGCCAGTAGTAAATTGCCGGGGTCCCTAGGGACCTTGAACACTGAAGCTTTCTTT. Residues: CASSKLPGSLGTLNTEAFF.

The chain is built from TRBV6-1 and TRBJ2-5, with a weak D call TRBD1 (6 bases). CDR3 length equals 13 residues. V was shortened by 6 bases and J by 6 bases, with 14 bases between the two germline ends. In germline, CDR1 is MNHNS, CDR2 SASEGT. This chain's CDR3 is CASSPGQSKTQYF. The CDR3 DNA follows: TGTGCCAGCAGCCCCGGACAGAGTAAGACCCAGTACTTC.

The rearrangement links TRBV7-9 to TRBJ1-1; maybe TRBD1 (5 bases). The CDR3 contains 13 residues. CDR1 is SEHNR, CDR2 FQNEAQ, per germline (reference sequence). Trimming removed 5 bases at V and 4 bases at J, with 11 bases between. This CDR3 reads CASSPGVTTEAFF. CDR3 coding DNA: TGTGCCAGCAGCCCGGGGGTGACCACTGAAGCTTTCTTT. Variable domain in full (rest from reference TRBV7-9 and TRBJ1-1): DTGVSQNPRHKITKRGQNVTFRCDPISEHNRLYWYRQTLGQGPEFLTYFQNEAQLEKSRLLSDRFSAERPKGSFSTLEIQRTEQGDSAMYLCASSPGVTTEAFFGQGTRLTVV.

This chain connects TRBV2 to TRBJ2-3; D is uncertain. Germline V lookup: CDR1 SNHLY, CDR2 FYNNEI. This CDR3 comprises 12 residues. The germline V and J ends were trimmed by 10 bases and 1 base, with 9 bases remaining between them. Here the CDR3 reads CAIRPGTDTQYF. As DNA, the CDR3 is TGTGCCATCCGGCCTGGCACAGATACGCAGTATTTT.

The V gene is TRBV7-9, the J gene TRBJ2-7, with D maybe TRBD1 (6 bases). V dropped 5 bases and J dropped 2 bases, with 13 bases sitting between them. The CDR3 is made up of 14 amino acids. The germline V gene encodes CDR1 SEHNR and CDR2 FQNEAQ (reference sequence). CDR3 sequence reads: CASSSRDIAYEQYF. The CDR3 DNA sequence: TGTGCCAGCAGCAGCCGGGACATTGCCTACGAGCAGTACTTC.

The gene calls are TRBV7-9 and TRBJ2-1; D call uncertain. The V end was cut by 1 base, the J end by 5 bases, with 9 bases between. Germline values: CDR1 SEHNR, CDR2 FQNEAQ (reference sequence). The CDR3 covers 14 residues. The CDR3 protein is CASSLVSANNEQFF. CDR3 sequence (DNA): TGTGCCAGCAGCTTAGTATCCGCGAACAATGAGCAGTTCTTC.

The chain couples TRBV9 to TRBJ2-1; D gene uncertain. CDR3 length: 15 residues. Deletions cut 1 base from V and 3 bases from J, with 11 bases between. CDR1 and CDR2 (germline): SGDLS, YYNGEE. The CDR3 region has the DNA TGTGCCAGCAGCGTATCGAGGCTCGGCTACAATGAGCAGTTCTTC. Protein: CASSVSRLGYNEQFF.

CDR3 bases: TGTGCCAGCAGCGGACAGGGCAGGATTACTGAAGCTTTCTTT. Translating gives CASSGQGRITEAFF. This chain connects TRBV9 to TRBJ1-1, with 7 bases fitting TRBD1. This CDR3 spans 14 amino acids. V trimming: 3 bases; J trimming: 5 bases; junction bases outside the gene matches: 7. CDR1 and CDR2 from the germline V gene are SGDLS and YYNGEE.

The V gene is TRBV3-1, the J gene TRBJ1-1, with 8 bases aligning to TRBD1. CDR3 length: 15 amino acids. V shed 4 bases, J shed 5 bases, and the junction held 9 bases outside the gene matches. The germline gives CDR1 LGHDT, CDR2 YNNKEL (reference sequence). The CDR3 here is CASSPDGTGLTEAFF. CDR3 nucleotide sequence: TGTGCCAGCAGCCCAGACGGGACAGGATTGACTGAAGCTTTCTTT.

This clonotype was seen just once. The chain carries TRBV6-5 and TRBJ2-1; 8 nucleotides align to TRBD2. This CDR3 is built from 18 residues. V was pared by 6 bases and J by 0 bases, with 13 bases of the junction left unmatched. Germline lookup yields CDR1 MNHEY and CDR2 SVGAGI. CDR3 coding DNA: TGTGCCAGCAGGTCTACTGAGGGGCTAGCGGGCTCCTACAATGAGCAGTTCTTC. Residues: CASRSTEGLAGSYNEQFF.

The chain recombines TRBV6-1 with TRBJ2-7; D not resolved. Trimming took off 3 bases at V and 0 bases at J, with 9 bases between the two ends. The CDR3 totals 14 residues. Per the germline V gene, CDR1 is MNHNS and CDR2 is SASEGT. CDR3 amino acids: CASSEFGISYEQYF. Here the CDR3 DNA reads TGTGCCAGCAGTGAGTTCGGAATCTCCTACGAGCAGTACTTC.

The CDR3 DNA sequence: TGTGCCATCAACATGAGGGGAGGGGTTTTATTTTCGGGAGACTACAATGAGCAGTTCTTC. Translated, it gives CAINMRGGVLFSGDYNEQFF. This chain uses TRBV10-3 with TRBJ2-1; 7 positions match TRBD2. In germline, CDR1 is ENHRY, CDR2 SYGVKD. V shed 7 bases, J shed 3 bases, and the junction held 24 bases outside the gene matches. The CDR3 totals 20 residues.

V and J are TRBV9 and TRBJ1-1; 8 nucleotides line up with TRBD1. Germline values: CDR1 SGDLS, CDR2 YYNGEE. Unmatched junction bases numbered 7, after V lost 1 base and J lost 5 bases. The CDR3 is made up of 15 amino acids. The CDR3 coding sequence is TGTGCCAGCAGCGTAACAGGGGGTAAGAATACTGAAGCTTTCTTT. Its protein product is CASSVTGGKNTEAFF.

The CDR3 region is CSARDSRTSYEQYF. The CDR3 region has the DNA TGCAGTGCTAGAGATAGTAGGACGTCCTACGAGCAGTACTTC. The genes are TRBV20-1 and TRBJ2-7; D unclear. Germline-derived CDR1 and CDR2 are DFQATT and SNEGSKA (reference sequence). The CDR3 spans 14 residues. Trimming removed 0 bases at V and 1 base at J, with 10 bases between.

The V call is TRBV7-9, the J call TRBJ1-5, with 9 nucleotides matching TRBD1. Germline V lookup: CDR1 SEHNR, CDR2 FQNEAQ (reference sequence). J lost 2 bases, V lost 5 bases, and 16 bases had no gene match. The CDR3 is made up of 19 amino acids. CDR3 region: CASSPAGQGRGLGNQPQHF. The CDR3 bases are TGTGCCAGCAGCCCCGCGGGACAGGGAAGGGGGCTTGGCAATCAGCCCCAGCATTTT.

The V and J genes are TRBV4-2 and TRBJ2-4; D not resolved. The CDR3 has 13 amino acids. V dropped 2 bases and J dropped 8 bases, with 10 bases sitting between them. Germline V CDR1 and CDR2: LGHNA, YNFKEQ. This CDR3 is CASSQSRWDIQYF. The CDR3 DNA is TGTGCCAGCAGCCAAAGTCGCTGGGACATTCAGTACTTC.

The J gene is TRBJ1-5, the V gene TRBV13; the D gene is possibly TRBD1 (6 bases). Trimming removed 7 bases from V and 7 bases from J, with 14 bases in between. Germline V CDR1 and CDR2: PRHDT, FYEKMQ (reference sequence). The CDR3 contains 13 residues. In DNA form, the CDR3 reads TGTGCCAGCACAAGGGGGGCGGGCCAGCCCCAGCATTTT. Protein sequence: CASTRGAGQPQHF.

The chain couples TRBV6-1 to TRBJ2-7, with a weak D call TRBD2 (5 bases). The V end lost 2 bases, the J end lost 3 bases, and 14 bases lay between the germline ends. This CDR3 has 15 amino acids. Germline V gene sequence: CDR1 MNHNS, CDR2 SASEGT. The CDR3 nucleotides are TGTGCCAGCAGTGAATCCCCGACTATGTTCTACGAGCAGTACGTC. This gives the protein CASSESPTMFYEQYV.

The gene calls are TRBV12-5 and TRBJ2-7; D is possibly TRBD2 (5 bases). CDR1 LGHNT and CDR2 FRNRAP come from the germline V gene. The CDR3 length is 12 residues. Trimming shortened V by 6 bases and J by 5 bases, and 11 bases separated the two germline ends. DNA of the CDR3: TGTGCTAGTGGCCCGGGGTGGAACGAGCAGTACTTC. This codes for CASGPGWNEQYF.

The V gene is TRBV2, the J gene TRBJ1-3, with D possibly matching TRBD1 (6 bases). Germline-derived CDR1 and CDR2 are SNHLY and FYNNEI. With 7 bases removed from V and 6 bases from J, the gap between germline ends came to 13 bases. The CDR3 sequence is 13 residues long. The CDR3 region is CASIQGGINTIYF. In DNA, the CDR3 is TGTGCCAGCATCCAAGGGGGGATAAACACCATATATTTT.

The chain has TRBV28 and TRBJ1-1; 7 bases map to TRBD1. Germline V gene data show CDR1 as MDHEN and CDR2 as SYDVKM. The CDR3 is made up of 15 amino acids. V lost 4 bases and J lost 1; bases outside the gene matches: 6. CDR3 residues: CASSSYRGTNTEAFF. The CDR3 coding sequence is TGTGCCAGCAGTTCTTACAGGGGTACGAACACTGAAGCTTTCTTT.